The source of this T cell receptor (beta chain) is a study of shared T cell receptors in the human thymus. The CDR3 sequence is 18 residues long. Generated by immunoSEQ multiplex PCR, the TCRdb table keeps only in-frame clones and is missing some. The sample has 600,000 or so clones; about 89% are singletons. These sequences were also reported in another study, on human thymus T cells. That work states: Thymus specimens were resections from corrective heart surgery. Thymic as well as blood repertoires seemed to favor certain V and J genes unevenly. Related research described strongly overlapping thymic repertoires in unrelated people.

Sequenced: thymocytes. The chain has TRBV21-1 and TRBJ2-3; the listed D gene, TRBD2, was not tested against the DNA. TRBV21-1 is a pseudogene segment. This receptor was identified in a boy younger than two with a congenital heart defect. The CDR3 here is CASNYPSRTSGDTDTQYF. CDR3 DNA: TGTGCCAGCAACTATCCCAGTCGGACTAGCGGGGACACAGATACGCAGTATTTT.